A single sample gave rise to the 30 T cell receptor beta chains below, sequenced in a study of cytomegalovirus exposure and HLA in healthy donors. The PCR contained 60 Vbeta and 13 Jbeta primers. The repertoire was sequenced with immunoSEQ multiplex PCR; TCRdb's copy has only in-frame clones and lacks some. This sample carries around 68,000 clones, about 75% of them seen once, and the ten largest clones take just under 7.5%. The sequenced material came from PBMCs. The receptors stem from a woman younger than 45 in good health and CMV-seropositive.

The V gene is TRBV7-4, the J gene TRBJ1-4; D is unclear. V dropped 3 bases and J dropped 4 bases, with 15 bases sitting between them. CDR3 length equals 16 residues. Germline V gives CDR1 SGHVT, CDR2 SQSDAQ. In DNA, the CDR3 is TGTGCCAGCAGCTTTTTTAGAACAGTACTTAATGAAAAACTGTTTTTT. It specifies CASSFFRTVLNEKLFF.

The chain uses TRBV28 and TRBJ1-2; the match to TRBD1 covers 7 bases. This CDR3 has 16 residues. The J segment lost 6 bases and the V segment lost 1 base, leaving 11 bases of the junction unmatched. The germline gives CDR1 MDHEN, CDR2 SYDVKM. DNA of the CDR3: TGTGCCAGCAGTTTATACACGACAGGGCGAAGGAATGGCTACACCTTC. Encoded protein: CASSLYTTGRRNGYTF.

The genes are TRBV6-5 and TRBJ2-3; D gene ambiguous. The CDR3 consists of 14 residues. Germline V CDR1 and CDR2: MNHEY, SVGAGI. Trimming pared 5 bases from V and 3 bases from J, leaving 12 bases between. DNA of the CDR3: TGTGCCAGCAGTAAGACATTATCAACAGATACGCAGTATTTT. Translation: CASSKTLSTDTQYF.

The V gene is TRBV2, the J gene TRBJ1-5; the D gene is possibly TRBD1 (5 bases). Germline CDR1 SNHLY, CDR2 FYNNEI. The CDR3 is 14 amino acids. Trimming pared 7 bases from V and 4 bases from J, leaving 14 bases between. CDR3 loop: CASNKGLGNQPQHF. CDR3 bases: TGTGCCAGCAATAAGGGGCTGGGGAATCAGCCCCAGCATTTT.

This chain links TRBV6-5 with TRBJ2-7, with 9 bases matching TRBD2. The CDR3 totals 15 residues. V lost 3 bases, J lost 6 bases, and 9 bases stayed unmatched. Germline CDR1 is MNHEY and CDR2 is SVGAGI. In DNA, the CDR3 is TGTGCCAGCAGTTATCAGGCGGGAGGGTTGGTCGAGCAGTACTTC. Translating it yields CASSYQAGGLVEQYF.

The CDR3 nucleotides are TGTGCCGGGCGGACAGGCGGATCTGGAAACACCATATATTTT. It is translated as CAGRTGGSGNTIYF. The rearrangement uses TRBV2 and TRBJ1-3; 7 nucleotides line up with TRBD1. Germline CDR1 and CDR2: SNHLY and FYNNEI. CDR3 length: 14 residues. V shed 11 bases and J 1 base; nucleotides not matched to a gene: 8.

This clone occurred a few times. V is TRBV2 and J is TRBJ2-1; unclear D gene. The germline gives CDR1 SNHLY, CDR2 FYNNEI. This CDR3 contains 13 residues. The V gene lost 5 bases and the J gene lost 6 bases, with 11 bases spanning the gap. The CDR3 sequence is CASSPGSPNEQFF. The CDR3 nucleotides read TGTGCCAGCAGTCCTGGTAGCCCCAATGAGCAGTTCTTC.

The V call is TRBV19, the J call TRBJ1-5; D is unresolved. The V end lost 3 bases, the J end lost 4 bases, and 7 bases lay between the germline ends. The CDR3 consists of 13 residues. Germline lookup yields CDR1 LNHDA and CDR2 SQIVND (reference sequence). CDR3: CASSITGNQPQHF. In nucleotides, the CDR3 is TGTGCCAGTAGTATTACGGGTAATCAGCCCCAGCATTTT.

This clone was seen many times. V usage is TRBV15 and J usage is TRBJ2-7; TRBD2 agrees at 13 bases. The CDR3 is made up of 15 amino acids. The J segment lost 2 bases and the V segment lost 5 bases, leaving 3 bases of the junction unmatched. Looked up from germline, CDR1 is LNHNV and CDR2 is YYDKDF (reference sequence). CDR3 region: CATSLGLAGTYEQYF. The DNA of the CDR3 is TGTGCCACCAGCCTGGGACTAGCGGGGACCTACGAGCAGTACTTC.

V usage is TRBV9 and J usage is TRBJ2-7, with D maybe TRBD1 (6 bases). The V gene lost 1 base and the J gene lost 4 bases, with 18 bases spanning the gap. CDR3 size: 16 residues. Germline V gene lookup returns CDR1 SGDLS and CDR2 YYNGEE. The CDR3 sequence: CASSVTGPRKVYEQYF. CDR3 coding DNA: TGTGCCAGCAGCGTAACAGGGCCGAGGAAGGTTTACGAGCAGTACTTC.

Turning to this clone: The sample carries other DNA sequences with the same CDR3. The chain combines TRBV5-1 with TRBJ2-1; tentative D call: TRBD2 (6 bases). V lost 8 bases, J lost 4 bases, and 19 bases lay in between. Germline-derived CDR1 and CDR2 are SGHRS and YFSETQ. The CDR3 runs 15 residues. DNA of the CDR3: TGCGCCAGTAGCACCCGAATAGCGGCATACAATGAGCAGTTCTTC. This gives the protein CASSTRIAAYNEQFF.

The V and J genes are TRBV7-2 and TRBJ2-1; TRBD2 aligns across 8 bases. Germline V gene sequence: CDR1 SGHTA, CDR2 FQGNSA. CDR3 length: 17 residues. The junction had 5 bases not matched to a gene; V was cut back by 1 base and J by 0 bases. CDR3 bases: TGTGCCAGCAGCTTAGGGAGAAGCGGGAGCTCCTACAATGAGCAGTTCTTC. Its translation is CASSLGRSGSSYNEQFF.

This clone was counted between two and nine times. The rearrangement joins TRBV5-1 to TRBJ1-4, with TRBD1 identical over 8 bases. Losses at the gene ends were 3 bases for V and 10 bases for J; bases not matched to a gene: 8. Germline lookup yields CDR1 SGHRS and CDR2 YFSETQ. There are 14 residues in the CDR3. The CDR3 nucleotides read TGCGCCAGCAGCTCAGGGGGCGCGTCTGGAAAACTGTTTTTT. This translates into CASSSGGASGKLFF.

This clone came up once. The chain carries TRBV10-3 and TRBJ1-5; a weak D match, TRBD1 (5 bases). Germline V gene sequence: CDR1 ENHRY, CDR2 SYGVKD. The V gene lost 0 bases and the J gene lost 2 bases, with 5 bases spanning the gap. The CDR3 is 14 amino acids. In DNA form, the CDR3 reads TGTGCCATCAGTGAGTCAGGGGGCAATCAGCCCCAGCATTTT. Translated: CAISESGGNQPQHF.

The chain carries TRBV7-9 and TRBJ2-2; 9 nucleotides line up with TRBD2. CDR3 size: 17 residues. The V segment lost 4 bases and the J segment 8 bases; nucleotides outside the gene matches: 14. Germline CDR1 SEHNR, CDR2 FQNEAQ (reference sequence). CDR3 coding DNA: TGTGCCAGCAGCTCCTTTGACTGGCGGGAGGGCCCTGGGGAGCTGTTTTTT. Protein product: CASSSFDWREGPGELFF.

The gene calls are TRBV6-4 and TRBJ2-1; TRBD2 matches at 9 bases. The J segment lost 4 bases and the V segment lost 5 bases, leaving 3 bases of the junction unmatched. Germline CDR1 and CDR2: MRHNA and SNTAGT. This CDR3 has 14 amino acids. In nucleotides, the CDR3 is TGTGCCAGCAGTCCTAGCGGGGTATACAATGAGCAGTTCTTC. It codes for CASSPSGVYNEQFF.

This clone was observed a few times. The chain links TRBV4-3 to TRBJ2-2; 9 nucleotides align to TRBD2. Germline V gene sequence: CDR1 LGHNA, CDR2 YSLEER. This CDR3 contains 16 residues. V lost 2 bases to trimming and J lost 6 bases; unmatched junction nucleotides: 7. The CDR3 sequence is CASSQSGTSRAGELFF. Written as DNA, the CDR3 is TGCGCCAGCAGCCAATCCGGGACTAGCAGGGCCGGGGAGCTGTTTTTT.

This chain links TRBV10-1 with TRBJ1-1; D unresolved. This CDR3 comprises 15 residues. CDR1 and CDR2 (germline): WNHNN, SYGVQD (reference sequence). Trimming took 3 bases from V and 1 from J, leaving 12 bases between them. The CDR3 protein is CASSEKRAGNTEAFF. The CDR3 DNA reads as TGCGCCAGCAGTGAAAAACGAGCAGGGAACACTGAAGCTTTCTTT.

This clone came up once. CDR3 in DNA: TGTGCCAGCAGTTTATCGCCTAGCGGGAGTATTGAGACCCAGTACTTC. Translation gives CASSLSPSGSIETQYF. This chain links TRBV27 with TRBJ2-5; 10 bases match TRBD2. The CDR3 sequence is 16 residues long. In germline, CDR1 is MNHEY, CDR2 SMNVEV (reference sequence). The V gene end was trimmed by 0 bases and the J gene end by 5 bases; junction bases not matched to a gene: 6.

This chain connects TRBV7-2 to TRBJ2-1, with TRBD2 matching over 7 bases. The CDR3 runs 15 residues. Trimming at V came to 2 bases and at J to 0 bases, leaving 1 base not matched to a gene. Germline assignment: CDR1 SGHTA and CDR2 FQGNSA. CDR3 region: CASSLLAGSYNEQFF. CDR3 nucleotide sequence: TGTGCCAGCAGCTTATTAGCGGGCTCCTACAATGAGCAGTTCTTC.

This rearrangement joins TRBV6-1 to TRBJ2-7; D call uncertain. V was trimmed by 10 bases and J by 0 bases, leaving 16 bases between them. Per germline, CDR1 MNHNS and CDR2 SASEGT. The CDR3 runs 14 residues. In DNA, the CDR3 is TGTGCCATTGCGATCCAGGTCCTCTCCTACGAGCAGTACTTC. Protein sequence: CAIAIQVLSYEQYF.

The genes are TRBV4-3 and TRBJ2-2, with 9 bases aligning to TRBD2. Germline CDR1 LGHNA, CDR2 YSLEER. This CDR3 comprises 19 residues. V lost 0 bases, J lost 0 bases, and 8 bases stayed unmatched. The DNA of the CDR3 is TGCGCCAGCAGCCAAGATGCCCCTCGACTAGCGGCGAACACCGGGGAGCTGTTTTTT. It is translated as CASSQDAPRLAANTGELFF.

The chain has TRBV11-3 and TRBJ2-2; D call uncertain. The CDR3 extends over 12 amino acids. CDR1 SGHNT and CDR2 YENEEA come from the germline V gene. Trimming removed 1 base from V and 7 bases from J, with 4 bases in between. The CDR3 here is CASSLVRGELFF. CDR3 DNA sequence: TGTGCCAGCAGCTTAGTGCGCGGGGAGCTGTTTTTT.

In the case of this clone: The same CDR3 also results from other DNA sequences found in this sample. This chain links TRBV28 with TRBJ1-5; the D gene is possibly TRBD1 (6 bases). CDR3 length: 15 amino acids. Germline V CDR1 and CDR2: MDHEN, SYDVKM. Trimming removed 3 bases from V and 1 base from J, with 10 bases in between. Written as DNA, the CDR3 is TGTGCCAGCAGTTTGCCGACAGGAAGCAATCAGCCCCAGCATTTT. As protein: CASSLPTGSNQPQHF.

The rearrangement joins TRBV5-1 to TRBJ2-1, with 11 bases that match TRBD1. CDR1 and CDR2 from the germline V gene are SGHRS and YFSETQ. J was trimmed by 3 bases and V by 6 bases; bases with no gene match: 2. The CDR3 covers 14 residues. The CDR3 DNA follows: TGCGCCAGCACCGGGACAGGGGGCTACAATGAGCAGTTCTTC. This sequence encodes CASTGTGGYNEQFF. Full variable domain (rest looked up from reference TRBV5-1 and TRBJ2-1): KAGVTQTPRYLIKTRGQQVTLSCSPISGHRSVSWYQQTPGQGLQFLFEYFSETQRNKGNFPGRFSGRQFSNSRSEMNVSTLELGDSALYLCASTGTGGYNEQFFGPGTRLTVL.

The genes are TRBV7-8 and TRBJ1-2; D possibly corresponds to TRBD1 (6 bases). The CDR3 spans 15 residues. The germline V gene has CDR1 SGHVS and CDR2 FQNEAQ. Trimming took off 5 bases at V and 5 bases at J, with 18 bases between the two ends. CDR3 sequence reads: CASSLEAGAWYGYTF. CDR3 bases: TGTGCCAGCAGCCTAGAGGCGGGGGCGTGGTATGGCTACACCTTC. Full variable domain (remainder filled in from reference TRBV7-8 and TRBJ1-2): GAGVSQSPRYKVAKRGQDVALRCDPISGHVSLFWYQQALGQGPEFLTYFQNEAQLDKSGLPSDRFFAERPEGSVSTLKIQRTQQEDSAVYLCASSLEAGAWYGYTFGSGTRLTVV.

The table lists this clone with a few counts. This chain links TRBV15 with TRBJ1-3; 7 bases align to TRBD1. Germline V gene sequence: CDR1 LNHNV, CDR2 YYDKDF (reference sequence). This CDR3 spans 15 amino acids. The V segment lost 5 bases and the J segment 0 bases; nucleotides outside the gene matches: 4. CDR3 bases: TGTGCCACCAGCGGGGGACAGACCTCTGGAAACACCATATATTTT. Translation gives CATSGGQTSGNTIYF.

The chain combines TRBV18 with TRBJ1-5; D call uncertain. V was shortened by 6 bases and J by 1 base, with 10 bases between the two germline ends. This CDR3 contains 14 residues. From germline, CDR1 is KGHSH and CDR2 LQKENI. This CDR3 is CASSPGGSNQPQHF. The CDR3 DNA follows: TGTGCCAGCTCCCCGGGAGGAAGCAATCAGCCCCAGCATTTT.

The gene calls are TRBV5-4 and TRBJ2-7; 9 positions match TRBD1. Germline CDR1 is SGHNT and CDR2 is YYREEE (reference sequence). The CDR3 runs to 14 residues. Trimming cost V 4 bases and J 1 base; bases outside gene matches: 3. The CDR3 protein is CASSRDRASYEQYF. For the CDR3, the DNA is TGTGCCAGCAGCCGGGACAGGGCATCCTACGAGCAGTACTTC.

The chain links TRBV4-1 to TRBJ2-3; D unresolved. The CDR3 runs to 15 residues. V lost 0 bases, J lost 2 bases, and 9 bases lay in between. Germline V gene sequence: CDR1 MGHRA, CDR2 YSYEKL. This chain's CDR3 is CASSQDYQSTDTQYF. The DNA of the CDR3 is TGCGCCAGCAGCCAAGACTACCAATCCACAGATACGCAGTATTTT.